These T cell receptor beta chains were read from a single sample in a study of blood T cell repertoires in COVID-19. Sequencing used immunoSEQ multiplex PCR; TCRdb keeps in-frame clones, though not all of them. The top ten hold around 6.5% of the sample, which has roughly 190,000 clones, approximately 90% seen once. The sample was peripheral blood. The receptors originated from a woman of 80 years or more in a cohort sampled during active or convalescent COVID-19. The CDR3 runs from the conserved cysteine through the conserved F or W. Each record gives: CDR3 DNA, CDR3 protein, D gene, V gene, clone size, CDR3 length, J gene. The D gene is left open where the match is weak. Size is omitted from some rows. Given values are once, few, many or a class for expanded clones.

DNA: TGTGCCAGTAGCTTTCAGGGGCTAACTAATGAAAAACTGTTTTTT
CDR3: CASSFQGLTNEKLFF
D: NA
V: TRBV19
size: NA
length: 15
J: TRBJ1-4

DNA: TGTGCCAGCAGTTACGAGATAACAGGGTGGCACACTGAAGCTTTCTTT
CDR3: CASSYEITGWHTEAFF
D: NA
V: TRBV6-7
size: NA
length: 16
J: TRBJ1-1

DNA: TGTGCTAGTGGTTTGGGACTAGCGGGGGGACACACAGATACGCAGTATTTT
CDR3: CASGLGLAGGHTDTQYF
D: TRBD2
V: TRBV12-5
size: NA
length: 17
J: TRBJ2-3

DNA: TGTGCCAGCAGCGAGACTAGCCGGTCCTACAATGAGCAGTTCTTC
CDR3: CASSETSRSYNEQFF
D: TRBD2
V: TRBV7-9
size: NA
length: 15
J: TRBJ2-1

DNA: TGTGCCAGCAGCACCCGGACAGGGGGCGACTATGGCTACACCTTC
CDR3: CASSTRTGGDYGYTF
D: TRBD1
V: TRBV9
size: NA
length: 15
J: TRBJ1-2

DNA: TGTGCCATCAGCCAAGGGCAGGGGAATTCACCCCTCCACTTT
CDR3: CAISQGQGNSPLHF
D: NA
V: TRBV10-3
size: NA
length: 14
J: TRBJ1-6

DNA: TGTGCCAGCAGCTCAAGGGACAGGGCGTCCTACGAGCAGTACTTC
CDR3: CASSSRDRASYEQYF
D: TRBD1
V: TRBV11-3
size: NA
length: 15
J: TRBJ2-7

DNA: TGTGCCAGCAGTGGGGAGGGAGGGACCTACAATGAGCAGTTCTTC
CDR3: CASSGEGGTYNEQFF
D: TRBD2
V: TRBV2
size: NA
length: 15
J: TRBJ2-1

DNA: TGTGCCGCCGGCGGGATCACAGATACGCAGTATTTT
CDR3: CAAGGITDTQYF
D: NA
V: TRBV6-5
size: NA
length: 12
J: TRBJ2-3

DNA: TGTGCCAGCAGCCCGGGACAGGGTTACGAGCAGTACTTC
CDR3: CASSPGQGYEQYF
D: TRBD1
V: TRBV11-2
size: NA
length: 13
J: TRBJ2-7

DNA: TGTGCCTGGAGAGAAAGGGTAGGGCGGGCGTATTCACCCCTCCACTTT
CDR3: CAWRERVGRAYSPLHF
D: NA
V: TRBV30
size: few
length: 16
J: TRBJ1-6

DNA: TGTGCCAGCAGCTTAGAGGAGACAGACTACGAGCAGTACTTC
CDR3: CASSLEETDYEQYF
D: NA
V: TRBV7-8
size: NA
length: 14
J: TRBJ2-7

DNA: TGTGCTAGTGGTTTGGTGCGGGGGCTAGAGACCCAGTACTTC
CDR3: CASGLVRGLETQYF
D: NA
V: TRBV12-5
size: once
length: 14
J: TRBJ2-5

DNA: TGTGCCAGCAGTAGGCTCGGGGGGGCCTTATACAATGAGCAGTTCTTC
CDR3: CASSRLGGALYNEQFF
D: TRBD2
V: TRBV6-2/TRBV6-3
size: NA
length: 16
J: TRBJ2-1

DNA: TGTGCCGGACCGGGACAGGGTAATTCACCCCTCCACTTT
CDR3: CAGPGQGNSPLHF
D: NA
V: TRBV21-1
size: NA
length: 13
J: TRBJ1-6

DNA: TGTGCCAGCAGCACCGACAGGGGGCGAGCCCGTACCGGGGAGCTGTTTTTT
CDR3: CASSTDRGRARTGELFF
D: TRBD1
V: TRBV9
size: NA
length: 17
J: TRBJ2-2

DNA: TGTGCCAGCAGCGCACCACTAGCGGGTATTAAAGATACGCAGTATTTT
CDR3: CASSAPLAGIKDTQYF
D: TRBD2
V: TRBV5-8
size: NA
length: 16
J: TRBJ2-3

DNA: TGTGCCAGCAGTTTCGGAAAAGGACAGACTAATTCACCCCTCCACTTT
CDR3: CASSFGKGQTNSPLHF
D: NA
V: TRBV27
size: NA
length: 16
J: TRBJ1-6

DNA: TGCGCCAGCAGCCAACCTGGACAGGAATTTCATGGCTACACCTTC
CDR3: CASSQPGQEFHGYTF
D: TRBD1
V: TRBV4-3
size: NA
length: 15
J: TRBJ1-2

DNA: TGTGCCAGCAGCTTACAGGGACAGGGGCGGACTGAAGCTTTCTTT
CDR3: CASSLQGQGRTEAFF
D: TRBD1
V: TRBV7-9
size: NA
length: 15
J: TRBJ1-1

DNA: TGTGCCAGCAGCGTAGAGGGAGTAGCAGAAGCAGCTTTCTTT
CDR3: CASSVEGVAEAAFF
D: NA
V: TRBV9
size: NA
length: 14
J: TRBJ1-1

DNA: TGTGCCAGCAGAGAACAGTTGGACACCGGGGAGCTGTTTTTT
CDR3: CASREQLDTGELFF
D: NA
V: TRBV14
size: NA
length: 14
J: TRBJ2-2

DNA: TGTGCCAGCGGAAATAACCCGGGACATATTAACAATGAGCAGTTCTTC
CDR3: CASGNNPGHINNEQFF
D: NA
V: TRBV5-4
size: NA
length: 16
J: TRBJ2-1

DNA: TGTGCCAGTAGTTCTCAGAGGAGGGACCAGATGAACACTGAAGCTTTCTTT
CDR3: CASSSQRRDQMNTEAFF
D: NA
V: TRBV19
size: once
length: 17
J: TRBJ1-1

DNA: TGCGCCAGCAGCTTAACAAGCTCTGGAAACACCATATATTTT
CDR3: CASSLTSSGNTIYF
D: NA
V: TRBV5-1
size: NA
length: 14
J: TRBJ1-3

DNA: TGTGCCAGCAGAAAAGAGGGAGCGACAGATACGCAGTATTTT
CDR3: CASRKEGATDTQYF
D: NA
V: TRBV7-9
size: NA
length: 14
J: TRBJ2-3

DNA: TGTGCCAGTAGTCCCGGACAGCTCACCGGGGAGCTGTTTTTT
CDR3: CASSPGQLTGELFF
D: NA
V: TRBV19
size: NA
length: 14
J: TRBJ2-2

DNA: TGCGCCAGCAGCCAGGCTGACAGGGCTGCTAACTATGGCTACACCTTC
CDR3: CASSQADRAANYGYTF
D: TRBD1
V: TRBV4-1
size: NA
length: 16
J: TRBJ1-2

DNA: TGTGCCAGCAGCGTAGGCGGGGGGCCCAATGAGCAGTTCTTC
CDR3: CASSVGGGPNEQFF
D: TRBD2
V: TRBV9
size: NA
length: 14
J: TRBJ2-1

DNA: TGTGCCAGCCCTTCCGGGGGAAACACCATATATTTT
CDR3: CASPSGGNTIYF
D: NA
V: TRBV12-3/TRBV12-4
size: NA
length: 12
J: TRBJ1-3

DNA: TGTGCCAGTAGTACGGGGACTAGCGGGAGTTCACAGTATTTT
CDR3: CASSTGTSGSSQYF
D: TRBD2
V: TRBV19
size: NA
length: 14
J: TRBJ2-3

DNA: TGTGCCAGCACAAAGGGGGGGCGGACTGAAGCTTTCTTT
CDR3: CASTKGGRTEAFF
D: NA
V: TRBV28
size: NA
length: 13
J: TRBJ1-1

DNA: TGTGCCAGCAGCTTCAGGGTTCGCGACACCGGGGAGCTGTTTTTT
CDR3: CASSFRVRDTGELFF
D: NA
V: TRBV5-8
size: NA
length: 15
J: TRBJ2-2

DNA: TGTGCCACCAGCTACCCGCCTCAGGGGGAGAAATTTGAAGAGACCCAGTACTTC
CDR3: CATSYPPQGEKFEETQYF
D: TRBD1
V: TRBV15
size: NA
length: 18
J: TRBJ2-5

DNA: TGTGCCAGCACCTTAACGGGGGGGGCGCGTAGCTACACCTTC
CDR3: CASTLTGGARSYTF
D: NA
V: TRBV28
size: NA
length: 14
J: TRBJ1-2

DNA: TGTGCCAGCAGCCCCTCAGGGTGGTCGTCCTCAGAGACCCAGTACTTC
CDR3: CASSPSGWSSSETQYF
D: NA
V: TRBV9
size: NA
length: 16
J: TRBJ2-5

DNA: TGTGCCAGCAGCAGTAGAACAGATACGCAGTATTTT
CDR3: CASSSRTDTQYF
D: NA
V: TRBV13
size: NA
length: 12
J: TRBJ2-3

DNA: TGCGCCAGCAGCTTCTACAGGGGCGGCGGCGGCTACACCTTC
CDR3: CASSFYRGGGGYTF
D: TRBD1
V: TRBV5-1
size: few
length: 14
J: TRBJ1-2

DNA: TGTGCCAGCAGCTGGCGGGGCAGGGCCTACGAGCAGTACTTC
CDR3: CASSWRGRAYEQYF
D: NA
V: TRBV5-4
size: few
length: 14
J: TRBJ2-7

DNA: TGCGCCAGCAGCTTGACGTCAGGGGAAGATACGCAGTATTTT
CDR3: CASSLTSGEDTQYF
D: NA
V: TRBV5-1
size: few
length: 14
J: TRBJ2-3

DNA: TGTGCCAGCAGCCCCTTGGGGGGGGCTGAGCCCCAGCATTTT
CDR3: CASSPLGGAEPQHF
D: NA
V: TRBV7-2
size: NA
length: 14
J: TRBJ1-5

DNA: TGTGCTAGTGGCCGAGAACTACCGTCCAGGGGGGCAATCACTGAAGCTTTCTTT
CDR3: CASGRELPSRGAITEAFF
D: TRBD1
V: TRBV12-5
size: NA
length: 18
J: TRBJ1-1

DNA: TGTGCCAGCAGGGCTGGGGGGGACTATGGCTACACCTTC
CDR3: CASRAGGDYGYTF
D: NA
V: TRBV27
size: NA
length: 13
J: TRBJ1-2